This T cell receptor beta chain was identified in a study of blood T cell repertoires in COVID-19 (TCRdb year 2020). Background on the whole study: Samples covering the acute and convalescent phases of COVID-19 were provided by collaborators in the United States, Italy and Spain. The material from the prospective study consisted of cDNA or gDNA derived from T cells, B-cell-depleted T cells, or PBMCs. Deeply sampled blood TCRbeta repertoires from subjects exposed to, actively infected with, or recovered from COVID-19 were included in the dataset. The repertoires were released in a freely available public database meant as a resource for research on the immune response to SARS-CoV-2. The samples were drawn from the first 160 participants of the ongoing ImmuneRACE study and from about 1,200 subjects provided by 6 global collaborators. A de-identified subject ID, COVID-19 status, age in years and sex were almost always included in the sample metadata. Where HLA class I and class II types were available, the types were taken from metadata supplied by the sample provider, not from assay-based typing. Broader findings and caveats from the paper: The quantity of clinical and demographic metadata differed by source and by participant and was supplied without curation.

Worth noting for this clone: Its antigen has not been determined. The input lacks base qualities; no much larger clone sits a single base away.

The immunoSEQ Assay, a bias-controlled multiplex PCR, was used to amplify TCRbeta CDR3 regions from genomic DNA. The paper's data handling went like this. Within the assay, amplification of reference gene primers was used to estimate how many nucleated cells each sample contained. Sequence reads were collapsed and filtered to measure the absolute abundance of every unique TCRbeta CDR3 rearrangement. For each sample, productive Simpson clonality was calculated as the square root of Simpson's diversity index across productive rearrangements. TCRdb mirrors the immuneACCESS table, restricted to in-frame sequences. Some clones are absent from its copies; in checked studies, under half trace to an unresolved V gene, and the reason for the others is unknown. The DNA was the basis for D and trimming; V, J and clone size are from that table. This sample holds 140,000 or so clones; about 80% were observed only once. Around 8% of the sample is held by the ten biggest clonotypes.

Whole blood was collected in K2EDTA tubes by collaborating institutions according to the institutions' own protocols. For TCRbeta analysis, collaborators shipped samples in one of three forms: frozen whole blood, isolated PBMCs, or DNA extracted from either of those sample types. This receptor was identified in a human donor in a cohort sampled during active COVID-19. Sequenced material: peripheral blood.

The DNA is as follows: TGTGCCAGCAGCACAACAGGTGTCCAAGGCCAAGAGACCCAGTACTTC. It translates to CASSTTGVQGQETQYF. The chain is assembled from TRBV5-6 and TRBJ2-5; the D gene is perhaps TRBD1, from 5 matching bases. The CDR3, cysteine through phenylalanine, is 16 amino acids long. The sequence is cut down to CDR3 DNA, 48 bases in frame from base 1. Based on the germline V gene, the CDR1 and CDR2 sequences are SGHDT and YYEEEE. V is reduced by 4 bases and J by 1 base, leaving a spacing of 17 bases between them.